These T cell receptor beta chains were read from a single sample in a study of PD-L1 blockade in urothelial cancer. The table came from immunoSEQ multiplex PCR; TCRdb's copy has only in-frame clones and leaves some out. The sample yields around 80,000 clones, under 95% seen once. The sequencing used PBMCs, collected around atezolizumab (anti-PD-L1) treatment. The receptors come from a woman aged 80 or over with urothelial cancer. Each CDR3 is given with its conserved first and last residue. D genes are given only for firm matches. Part of the rows lack a size; the others show once, few, many or a class for expanded clones.

clone size,V gene,J gene,D gene,CDR3 DNA,CDR3 protein
-,TRBV6-1,TRBJ1-5,-,TGTGCCAGCACATACAGTGTCGTCAATCAGCCCCAGCATTTT,CASTYSVVNQPQHF
-,TRBV18,TRBJ2-7,-,TGTGCCAGCTCACCCCGCGGGGTTAGCGGAGAGTACGAGCAGTACTTC,CASSPRGVSGEYEQYF
once,TRBV7-3,TRBJ1-1,-,TGTGCCAGCAGCCAACAGGTCTACACTGAAGCTTTCTTT,CASSQQVYTEAFF
-,TRBV27,TRBJ1-2,-,TGTGCCACCACCCCAGGAAAGGGGCGGGGGGCCTATGGCTACACCTTC,CATTPGKGRGAYGYTF
-,TRBV5-4,TRBJ1-2,-,TGTGCCAGCAGCTTGGGGGTGGGAGAACTATACTATGGCTACACCTTC,CASSLGVGELYYGYTF
-,TRBV7-8,TRBJ2-7,-,TGTGCCAGCAGCCCTAGCTCCTACGAGCAGTACTTC,CASSPSSYEQYF
once,TRBV7-3,TRBJ2-5,-,TGTGCCAGCAGCTTAAATGGGGCTGAAGAGACCCAGTACTTC,CASSLNGAEETQYF
-,TRBV6-6,TRBJ2-1,-,TGTGCCAGCAGCTTCGGGGTCCCGGATGAGCAGTTCTTC,CASSFGVPDEQFF
-,TRBV6-1,TRBJ1-2,-,TGTGCCAGCAGTGGGTTGCTTCCCGGCTATGGCTACACCTTC,CASSGLLPGYGYTF
once,TRBV7-9,TRBJ1-4,TRBD1,TGTGCCAGCAGTTTCCCTGGACAGGGGGCTAATGAAAAACTGTTTTTT,CASSFPGQGANEKLFF
-,TRBV9,TRBJ2-3,-,TGTGCCAGCAGCGTAGAATTAGAGTGGGATACGCAGTATTTT,CASSVELEWDTQYF